This T cell receptor (beta chain) came from a study of OX40 agonist ivuxolimab in advanced cancers. Turning to the study itself: Across the patients, intravenous ivuxolimab was delivered every 2 weeks at 0.01 to 10 mg/kg. One patient with hepatocellular carcinoma and two with cutaneous melanoma, three in all, had partial responses.

V was clipped by 2 bases and J by 2 bases, with 16 bases between them. Per germline, CDR1 MDHEN and CDR2 SYDVKM. CDR3 size: 16 residues. Comment on this clone: No antigen is known for it.

Study conclusions and caveats: Partly responding patients at 0.1-3.0 mg/kg showed some of the smallest clonal expansion. Which antigen the expanded peripheral T cells recognized is unknown.

Sequencing used immunoSEQ multiplex PCR; TCRdb keeps in-frame clones, though not all of them. The table has about 70,000 clones, about 90% seen once; the top ten hold 2% to 2.5%. This TCR came from an adult with an advanced solid tumor such as melanoma, head and neck, liver or kidney cancer. Sample: CD4+ or CD8+ T cells sorted from blood, taken in a trial of the OX40 agonist ivuxolimab. The chain employs TRBV28 and TRBJ2-7; either TRBD1 or TRBD2 may supply D (5 bases each). As DNA, the CDR3 is TGTGCCAGCAGTTTAGGGGCGGCTAGCCCTCCCTACGAGCAGTACTTC. Its translation is CASSLGAASPPYEQYF.